This T cell receptor beta chain was identified in a study of T cells after posttransplantation cyclophosphamide. Notes on the study in general: Later post-transplant blood repertoires were often dominated by donor CD8+ memory clones. Skin or GI-infiltrating T cells shared few TRB sequences with blood.

This clone has ten or more counts. What it binds is unknown. Trimming removed 4 bases from V and 0 bases from J; junction bases left unmatched: 6. CDR1 is LNHDA and CDR2 is SQIVND in the germline V gene (reference sequence). This CDR3 comprises 16 residues. Assay: immunoSEQ multiplex PCR; the TCRdb copy retains only in-frame clones and omits some. The sample has approximately 35,000 clones, none seen only once. Peripheral blood was collected from the related graft donor on the marrow donation day. This clonotype was obtained from a woman aged 25 to 39 in good health and a related stem cell transplant donor. The V gene is TRBV19, the J gene TRBJ1-3; 7 bases line up with TRBD1. The material sequenced was PBMCs. The CDR3 region is CASSTTGSSSGNTIYF. As DNA, the CDR3 is TGTGCCAGTAGTACGACAGGGAGCAGCTCTGGAAACACCATATATTTT.